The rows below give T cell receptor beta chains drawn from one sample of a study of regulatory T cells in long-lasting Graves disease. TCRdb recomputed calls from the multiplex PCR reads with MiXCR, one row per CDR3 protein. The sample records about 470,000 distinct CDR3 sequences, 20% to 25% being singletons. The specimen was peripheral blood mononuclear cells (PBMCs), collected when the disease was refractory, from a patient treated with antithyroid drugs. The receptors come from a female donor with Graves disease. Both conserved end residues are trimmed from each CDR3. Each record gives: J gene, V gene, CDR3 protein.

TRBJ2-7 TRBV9 ASSDGTGKVSIGEQY
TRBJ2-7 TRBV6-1 ASSEAIDIYEQY
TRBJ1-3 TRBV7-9 ASSLTRYSGNTIY
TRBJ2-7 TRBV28 ASSFSEGRALADYEQY
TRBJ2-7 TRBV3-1 ASGPPSRNVHEQY
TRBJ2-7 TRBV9 ASPGTGSYEQY
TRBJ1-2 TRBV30 AWTPSLRDRGSYGYT
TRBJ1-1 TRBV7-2 ASSSPGVGEAF
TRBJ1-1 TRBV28 ASREQNTDAF
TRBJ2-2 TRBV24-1 ATSVRGRAGLSAGELF
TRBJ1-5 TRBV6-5 ASSYVKGVEPQH
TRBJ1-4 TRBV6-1 ATRQGRNEKLF
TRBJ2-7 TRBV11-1 ASSWGTAEQY
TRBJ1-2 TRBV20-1 SASPGTYRGNYGYT
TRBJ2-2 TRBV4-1 ASRRLAGVIGELF
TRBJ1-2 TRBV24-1 ATSEAGQSLVDGYT
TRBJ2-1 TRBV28 ASSFSGTGYNEQF
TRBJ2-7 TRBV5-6 ASSLVGESSYEQY
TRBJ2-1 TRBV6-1 ASSRLGSSEF
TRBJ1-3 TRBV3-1 ASSLESSGNTIY
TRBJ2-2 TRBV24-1 ATSDLRVENTGELF
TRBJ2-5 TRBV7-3 ASSLLPPGEQETQY
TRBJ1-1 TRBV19 ASSMDAVGLGGDTEAF
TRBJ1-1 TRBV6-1 ASKGEGAANTEAF
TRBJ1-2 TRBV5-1 ASSSLDRTNYGYT
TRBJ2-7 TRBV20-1 SAREPGLGVLGEQY
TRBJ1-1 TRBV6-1 ASSVLGEEAF
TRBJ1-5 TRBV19 ASSGSHNQPQH
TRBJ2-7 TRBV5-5 ASSRPGQGRGEQY
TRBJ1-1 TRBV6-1 ASRLSRGTEAF
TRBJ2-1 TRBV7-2 ASSLGGVYEQF
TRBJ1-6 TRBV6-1 ASSESDEGGSPLH
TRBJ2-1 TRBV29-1 SVEEDLRGYNEQF
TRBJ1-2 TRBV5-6 ASSWQDRNYGYT
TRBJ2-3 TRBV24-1 ATSETADSTDTQY
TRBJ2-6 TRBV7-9 ASSLGPSRGGANVLT
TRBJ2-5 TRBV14 ASSHRTALTQY
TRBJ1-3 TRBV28 ASSFPDSGNTIY
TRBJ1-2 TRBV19 ASSIDLSDHYGYT
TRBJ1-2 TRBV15 ATSRDPGQGYT
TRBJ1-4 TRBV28 ASSSSGRGLANEKLF